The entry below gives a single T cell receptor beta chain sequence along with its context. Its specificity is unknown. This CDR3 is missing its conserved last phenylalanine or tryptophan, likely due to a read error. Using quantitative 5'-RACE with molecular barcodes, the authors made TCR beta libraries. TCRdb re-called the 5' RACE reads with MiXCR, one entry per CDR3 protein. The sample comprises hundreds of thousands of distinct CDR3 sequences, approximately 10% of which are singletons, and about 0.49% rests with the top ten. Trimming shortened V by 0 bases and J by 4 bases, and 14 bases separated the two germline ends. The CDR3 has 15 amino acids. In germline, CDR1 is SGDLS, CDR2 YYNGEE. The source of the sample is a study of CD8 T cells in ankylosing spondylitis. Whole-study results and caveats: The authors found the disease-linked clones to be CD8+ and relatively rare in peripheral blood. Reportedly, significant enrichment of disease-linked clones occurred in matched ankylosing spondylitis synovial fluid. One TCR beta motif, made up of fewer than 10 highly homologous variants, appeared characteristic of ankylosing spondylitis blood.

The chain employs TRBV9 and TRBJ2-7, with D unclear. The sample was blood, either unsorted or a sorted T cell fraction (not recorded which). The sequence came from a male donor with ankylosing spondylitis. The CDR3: CASSVVPGASYEQYL. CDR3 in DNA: TGTGCCAGCAGCGTAGTGCCAGGTGCCTCGTACGAGCAGTACCTC.